This T cell receptor beta chain was identified in a study of shared clonotypes between healthy human individuals. Overall study results and limits: Estimated clonotype richness was generally higher in naive than memory subsets.

With regard to this clone: Its target is unknown.

Some clones are missing from TCRdb's copy, which holds only in-frame ones; the method was immunoSEQ multiplex PCR. The data contain approximately 2,300,000 clones, about nine tenths of them singletons. Donation came from healthy HIV-negative adults that had no recent acute infections or vaccinations. The germline V gene encodes CDR1 SQVTM and CDR2 ANQGSEA. The CDR3 has 12 residues. Losses at the gene ends were 7 bases for V and 5 bases for J; bases not matched to a gene: 5. V usage is TRBV29-1 and J usage is TRBJ2-3; 8 bases are a match to TRBD2. This TCR came from a man aged 18 to 30 in good health. Some clones in this sample may be carry-over from other donors' samples. Sequenced material: naive CD4+ T cells from PBMCs. Noted subset: CD45RA+ positively selected. CDR3: CSDSAGGDTQYF. DNA for the CDR3: TGCAGCGATAGCGCGGGGGGAGATACGCAGTATTTT.